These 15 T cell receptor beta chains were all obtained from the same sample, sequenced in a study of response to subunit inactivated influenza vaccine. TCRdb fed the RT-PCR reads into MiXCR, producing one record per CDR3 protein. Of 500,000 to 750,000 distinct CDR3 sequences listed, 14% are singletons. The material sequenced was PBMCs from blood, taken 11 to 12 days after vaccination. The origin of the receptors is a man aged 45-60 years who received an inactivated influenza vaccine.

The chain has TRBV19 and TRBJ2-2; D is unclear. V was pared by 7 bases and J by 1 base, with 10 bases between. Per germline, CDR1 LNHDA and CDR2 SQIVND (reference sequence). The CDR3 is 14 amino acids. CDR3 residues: CASNPDLNTGELFF. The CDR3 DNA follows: TGTGCCAGTAACCCCGACCTGAACACCGGGGAGCTGTTTTTT.

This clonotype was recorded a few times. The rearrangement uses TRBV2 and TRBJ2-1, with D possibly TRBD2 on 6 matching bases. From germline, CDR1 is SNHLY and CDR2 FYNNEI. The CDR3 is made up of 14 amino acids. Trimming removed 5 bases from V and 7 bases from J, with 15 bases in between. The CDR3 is CASSWTKYMNEQFF. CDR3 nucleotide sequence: TGTGCCAGCAGTTGGACTAAATATATGAATGAGCAGTTCTTC.

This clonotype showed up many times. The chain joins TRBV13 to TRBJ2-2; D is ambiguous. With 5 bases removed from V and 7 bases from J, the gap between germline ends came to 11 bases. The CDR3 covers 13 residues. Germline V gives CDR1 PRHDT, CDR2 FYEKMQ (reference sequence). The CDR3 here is CASSAPLGGELFF. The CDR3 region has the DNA TGTGCCAGCAGCGCTCCCTTGGGCGGGGAGCTGTTTTTT.

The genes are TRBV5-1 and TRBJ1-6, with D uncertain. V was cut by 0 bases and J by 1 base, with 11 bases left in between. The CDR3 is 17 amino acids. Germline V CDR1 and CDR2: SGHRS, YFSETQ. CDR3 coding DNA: TGCGCCAGCAGCTTGGAGCCACTCCAATCCTATAATTCACCCCTCCACTTT. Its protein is CASSLEPLQSYNSPLHF. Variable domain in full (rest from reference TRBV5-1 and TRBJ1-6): KAGVTQTPRYLIKTRGQQVTLSCSPISGHRSVSWYQQTPGQGLQFLFEYFSETQRNKGNFPGRFSGRQFSNSRSEMNVSTLELGDSALYLCASSLEPLQSYNSPLHFGNGTRLTVT.

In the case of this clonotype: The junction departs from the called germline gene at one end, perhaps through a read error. CDR3 loop: CAISLYGRKGNEQFF. The CDR3 DNA sequence: TGTGCCATCAGTTTATACGGTAGAAAGGGGAATGAGCAGTTCTTC. This chain uses TRBV28 with TRBJ2-1, with a weak D call TRBD1 (5 bases). The CDR3 contains 15 residues. Germline CDR1 is MDHEN and CDR2 is SYDVKM.

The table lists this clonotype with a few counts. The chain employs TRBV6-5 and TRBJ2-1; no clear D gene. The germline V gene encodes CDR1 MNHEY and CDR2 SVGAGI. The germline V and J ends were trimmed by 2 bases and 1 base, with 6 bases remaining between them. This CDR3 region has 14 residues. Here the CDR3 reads CASSYTWSYNEQFF. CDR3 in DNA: TGTGCCAGCAGTTACACTTGGTCCTACAATGAGCAGTTCTTC.

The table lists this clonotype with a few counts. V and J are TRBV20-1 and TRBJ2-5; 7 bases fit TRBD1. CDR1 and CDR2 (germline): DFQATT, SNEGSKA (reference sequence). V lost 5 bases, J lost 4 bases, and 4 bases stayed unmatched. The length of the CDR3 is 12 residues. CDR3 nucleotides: TGCAGTGCTCGGGACAGAACAGAGACCCAGTACTTC. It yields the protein CSARDRTETQYF.

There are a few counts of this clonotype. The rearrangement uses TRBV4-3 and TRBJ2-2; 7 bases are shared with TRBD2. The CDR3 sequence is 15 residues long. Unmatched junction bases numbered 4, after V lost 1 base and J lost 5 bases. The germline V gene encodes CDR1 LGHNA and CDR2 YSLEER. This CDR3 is CASSQAGGRTGELFF. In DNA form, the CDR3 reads TGCGCCAGCAGCCAAGCGGGGGGACGAACCGGGGAGCTGTTTTTT.

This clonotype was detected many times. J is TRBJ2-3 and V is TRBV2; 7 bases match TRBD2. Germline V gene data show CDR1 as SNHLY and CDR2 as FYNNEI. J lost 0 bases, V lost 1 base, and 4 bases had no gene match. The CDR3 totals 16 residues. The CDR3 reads CASSEGLAASTDTQYF. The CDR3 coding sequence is TGTGCCAGCAGTGAAGGGCTAGCGGCTAGCACAGATACGCAGTATTTT.

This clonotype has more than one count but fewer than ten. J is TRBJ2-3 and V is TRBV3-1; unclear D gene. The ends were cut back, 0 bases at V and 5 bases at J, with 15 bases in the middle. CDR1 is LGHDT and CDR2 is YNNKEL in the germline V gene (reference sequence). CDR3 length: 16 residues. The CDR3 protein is CASSQEPPGYRDTQYF. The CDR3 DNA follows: TGTGCCAGCAGCCAAGAACCCCCGGGCTACAGAGATACGCAGTATTTT.

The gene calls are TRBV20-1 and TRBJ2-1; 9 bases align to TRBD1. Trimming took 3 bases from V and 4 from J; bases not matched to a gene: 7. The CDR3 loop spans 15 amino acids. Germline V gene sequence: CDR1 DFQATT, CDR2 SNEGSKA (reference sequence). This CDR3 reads CSASNRGQGYNEQFF. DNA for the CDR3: TGCAGTGCTAGCAACAGGGGACAGGGATACAATGAGCAGTTCTTC.

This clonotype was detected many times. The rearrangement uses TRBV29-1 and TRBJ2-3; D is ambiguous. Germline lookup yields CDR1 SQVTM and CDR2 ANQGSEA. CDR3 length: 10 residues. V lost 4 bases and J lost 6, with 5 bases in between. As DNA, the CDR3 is TGCAGCGTTGCTTCTGATACGCAGTATTTT. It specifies CSVASDTQYF.

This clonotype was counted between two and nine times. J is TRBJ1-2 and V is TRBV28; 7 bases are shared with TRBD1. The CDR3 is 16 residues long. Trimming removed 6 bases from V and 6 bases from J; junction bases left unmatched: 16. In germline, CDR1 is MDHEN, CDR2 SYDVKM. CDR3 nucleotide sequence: TGTGCCAGCAGCCTAACCGGGGCAGGGGGTTGGGATGGCTACACCTTC. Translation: CASSLTGAGGWDGYTF.

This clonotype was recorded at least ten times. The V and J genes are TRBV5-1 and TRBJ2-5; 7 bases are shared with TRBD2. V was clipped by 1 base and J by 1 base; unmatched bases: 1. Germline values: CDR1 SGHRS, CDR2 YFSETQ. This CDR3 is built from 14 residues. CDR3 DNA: TGCGCCAGCAGCTTGTCTAGCGGCCAAGAGACCCAGTACTTC. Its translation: CASSLSSGQETQYF.

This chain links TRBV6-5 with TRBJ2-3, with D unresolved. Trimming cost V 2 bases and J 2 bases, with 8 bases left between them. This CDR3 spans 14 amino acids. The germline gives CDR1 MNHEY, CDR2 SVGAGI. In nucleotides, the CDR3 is TGTGCCAGCAGTTACAGTTACCCCACAGATACGCAGTATTTT. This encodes CASSYSYPTDTQYF.